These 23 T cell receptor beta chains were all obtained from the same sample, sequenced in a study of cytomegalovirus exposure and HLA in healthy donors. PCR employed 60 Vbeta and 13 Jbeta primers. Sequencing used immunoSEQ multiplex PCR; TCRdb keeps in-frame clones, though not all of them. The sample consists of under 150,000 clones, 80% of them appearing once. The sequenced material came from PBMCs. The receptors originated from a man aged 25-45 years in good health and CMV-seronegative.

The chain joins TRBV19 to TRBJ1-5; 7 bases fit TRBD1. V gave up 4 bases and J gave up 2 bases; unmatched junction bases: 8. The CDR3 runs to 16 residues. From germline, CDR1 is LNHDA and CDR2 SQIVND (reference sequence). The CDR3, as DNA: TGTGCCAGTAGTAGAGACAGGGAGGCTGGCAATCAGCCCCAGCATTTT. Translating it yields CASSRDREAGNQPQHF.

CDR3 region: CAWSGTRKDTQYF. The CDR3 DNA reads as TGTGCCTGGAGTGGGACTAGGAAAGATACGCAGTATTTT. The genes are TRBV30 and TRBJ2-3, with TRBD2 matching 7 bases. V dropped 1 base and J dropped 5; count of bases not matched to a gene: 3. The V gene's germline CDR1 is GTSNPN and CDR2 SVGIG (reference sequence). The CDR3 runs 13 residues.

The CDR3 sequence is CAWSVRVLAGTDTQYF. The CDR3, as DNA: TGTGCCTGGAGTGTACGGGTTCTAGCGGGCACAGATACGCAGTATTTT. The chain combines TRBV30 with TRBJ2-3, with 7 bases identical to TRBD2. Germline CDR1 reads GTSNPN; CDR2 reads SVGIG (reference sequence). The CDR3 totals 16 residues. The ends lost 0 bases at V and 1 base at J; junction bases unmatched: 7. Using reference TRBV30 and TRBJ2-3 for the parts outside the CDR3, the full variable domain is SQTIHQWPATLVQPVGSPLSLECTVEGTSNPNLYWYRQAAGRGLQLLFYSVGIGQISSEVPQNLSASRPQDRQFILSSKKLLLSDSGFYLCAWSVRVLAGTDTQYFGPGTRLTVL.

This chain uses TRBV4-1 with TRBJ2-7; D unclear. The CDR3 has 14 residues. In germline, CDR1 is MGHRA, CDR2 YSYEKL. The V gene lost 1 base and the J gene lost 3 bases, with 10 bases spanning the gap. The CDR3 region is CASSQANPNYEQYF. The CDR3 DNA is TGCGCCAGCAGCCAAGCTAACCCCAACTACGAGCAGTACTTC.

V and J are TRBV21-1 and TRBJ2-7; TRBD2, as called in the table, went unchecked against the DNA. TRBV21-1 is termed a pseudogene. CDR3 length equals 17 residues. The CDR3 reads CASPTSGRETDAYEQYF. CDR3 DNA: TGTGCCAGCCCGACTAGCGGGAGGGAGACGGACGCCTACGAGCAGTACTTC.

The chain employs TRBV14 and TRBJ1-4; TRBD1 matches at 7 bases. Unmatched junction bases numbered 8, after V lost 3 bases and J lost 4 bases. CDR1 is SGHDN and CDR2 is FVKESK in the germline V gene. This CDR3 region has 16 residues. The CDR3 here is CASSQLTGTFNEKLFF. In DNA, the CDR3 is TGTGCCAGCAGCCAGCTGACAGGGACATTTAATGAAAAACTGTTTTTT.

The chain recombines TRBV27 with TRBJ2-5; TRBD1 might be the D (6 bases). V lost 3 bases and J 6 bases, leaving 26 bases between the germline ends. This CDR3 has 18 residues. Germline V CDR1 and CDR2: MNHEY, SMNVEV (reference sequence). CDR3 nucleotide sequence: TGTGCCAGCAGTTTTTTGCCCAATTATCCGTACAGGGTACAGACCCAGTACTTC. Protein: CASSFLPNYPYRVQTQYF.

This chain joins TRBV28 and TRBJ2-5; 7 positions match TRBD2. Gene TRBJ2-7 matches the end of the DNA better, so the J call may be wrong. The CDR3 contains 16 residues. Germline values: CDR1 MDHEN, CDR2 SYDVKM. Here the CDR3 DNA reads TGTGCCAGCAGCACAAGTTGGGGGAGGGGACGCTACGAGCAGTACTTC. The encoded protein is CASSTSWGRGRYEQYF.

The CDR3 DNA sequence: TGTGCCAGCAGCTTCGACAGGAACAATGAGCAGTTCTTC. Translating gives CASSFDRNNEQFF. The rearrangement uses TRBV11-3 and TRBJ2-1; tentative D call: TRBD1 (6 bases). This CDR3 region has 13 residues. In germline, CDR1 is SGHNT, CDR2 YENEEA. V gave up 3 bases and J gave up 5 bases, with 8 bases separating them.

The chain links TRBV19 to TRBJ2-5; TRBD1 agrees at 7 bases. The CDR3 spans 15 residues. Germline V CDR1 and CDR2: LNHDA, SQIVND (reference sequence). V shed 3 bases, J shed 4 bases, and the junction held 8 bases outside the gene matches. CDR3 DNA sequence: TGTGCCAGTAGTATTACGTCAGGGGGTTTAGAGACCCAGTACTTC. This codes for CASSITSGGLETQYF.

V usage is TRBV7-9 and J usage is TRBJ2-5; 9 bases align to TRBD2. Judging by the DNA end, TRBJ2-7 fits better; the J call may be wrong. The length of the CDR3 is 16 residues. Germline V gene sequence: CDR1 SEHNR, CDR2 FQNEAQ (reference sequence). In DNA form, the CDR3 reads TGTGCCAGCAGCCCCAGACTAGCGGAGCCTTTTTACGAGCAGTACTTC. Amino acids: CASSPRLAEPFYEQYF.

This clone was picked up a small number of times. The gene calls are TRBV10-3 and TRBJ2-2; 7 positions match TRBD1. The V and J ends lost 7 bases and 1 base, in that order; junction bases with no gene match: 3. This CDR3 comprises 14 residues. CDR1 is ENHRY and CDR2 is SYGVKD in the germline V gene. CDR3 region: CAITPGGNTGELFF. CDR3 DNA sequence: TGTGCCATCACCCCAGGGGGGAACACCGGGGAGCTGTTTTTT.

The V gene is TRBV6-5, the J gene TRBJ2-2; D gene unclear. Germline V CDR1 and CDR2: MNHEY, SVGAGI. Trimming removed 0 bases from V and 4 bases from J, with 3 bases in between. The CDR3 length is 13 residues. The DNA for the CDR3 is TGTGCCAGCAGTTACTCCTCCACCGGGGAGCTGTTTTTT. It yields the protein CASSYSSTGELFF.

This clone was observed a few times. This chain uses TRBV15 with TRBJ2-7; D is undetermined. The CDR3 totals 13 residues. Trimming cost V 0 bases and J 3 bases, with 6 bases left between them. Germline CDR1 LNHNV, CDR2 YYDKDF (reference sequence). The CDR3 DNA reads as TGTGCCACCAGCAGAGAGCGAGGCTACGAGCAGTACTTC. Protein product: CATSRERGYEQYF.

The CDR3 here is CAAYTGWGRLSYGYTF. Written as DNA, the CDR3 is TGTGCTGCGTACACCGGGTGGGGCCGCTTGTCCTATGGCTACACCTTC. The chain employs TRBV30 and TRBJ1-2; D perhaps matches TRBD1 (5 bases). This CDR3 has 16 amino acids. The V gene's germline CDR1 is GTSNPN and CDR2 SVGIG (reference sequence).

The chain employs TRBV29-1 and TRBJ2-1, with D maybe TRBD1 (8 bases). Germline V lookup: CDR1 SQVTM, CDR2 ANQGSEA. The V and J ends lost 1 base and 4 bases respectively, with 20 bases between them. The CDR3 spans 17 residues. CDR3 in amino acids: CSVEATGELALYNEQFF. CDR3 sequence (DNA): TGCAGCGTTGAAGCGACAGGGGAACTAGCGCTGTACAATGAGCAGTTCTTC.

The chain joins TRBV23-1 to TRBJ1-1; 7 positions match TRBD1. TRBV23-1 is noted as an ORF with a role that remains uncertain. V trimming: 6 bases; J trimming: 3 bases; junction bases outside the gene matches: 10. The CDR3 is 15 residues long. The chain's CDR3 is CASRPRDSVDTEAFF. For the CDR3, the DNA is TGCGCCAGCAGACCTCGGGACAGCGTGGACACTGAAGCTTTCTTT.

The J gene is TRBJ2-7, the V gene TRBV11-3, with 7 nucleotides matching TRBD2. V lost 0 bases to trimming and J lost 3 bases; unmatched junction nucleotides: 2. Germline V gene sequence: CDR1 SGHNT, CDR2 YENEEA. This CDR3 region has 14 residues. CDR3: CASSLEGGVYEQYF. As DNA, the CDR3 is TGTGCCAGCAGCTTAGAGGGAGGGGTCTACGAGCAGTACTTC. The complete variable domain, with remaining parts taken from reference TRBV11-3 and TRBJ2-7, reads EAGVVQSPRYKIIEKKQPVAFWCNPISGHNTLYWYLQNLGQGPELLIRYENEEAVDDSQLPKDRFSAERLKGVDSTLKIQPAELGDSAVYLCASSLEGGVYEQYFGPGTRLTVT.

The CDR3 loop is CASSLAWGVDSGANVLTF. In DNA, the CDR3 is TGTGCCAGCAGCTTGGCTTGGGGGGTGGACTCTGGGGCCAACGTCCTGACTTTC. V is TRBV5-5 and J is TRBJ2-6, with TRBD2 as a possible D gene (6 bases). The V end lost 0 bases, the J end lost 0 bases, and 13 bases lay between the germline ends. This CDR3 spans 18 amino acids. CDR1 is SGHKS and CDR2 is YYEKEE in the germline V gene (reference sequence).

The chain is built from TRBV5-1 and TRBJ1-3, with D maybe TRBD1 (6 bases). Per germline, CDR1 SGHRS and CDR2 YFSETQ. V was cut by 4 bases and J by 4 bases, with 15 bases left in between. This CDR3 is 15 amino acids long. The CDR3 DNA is TGCGCCAGCAGCGTAACAGGGAATCGAGGAAACACCATATATTTT. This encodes CASSVTGNRGNTIYF.

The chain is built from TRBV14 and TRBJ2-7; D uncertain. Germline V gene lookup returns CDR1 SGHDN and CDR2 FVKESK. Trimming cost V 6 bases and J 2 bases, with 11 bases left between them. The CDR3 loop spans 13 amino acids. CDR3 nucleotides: TGTGCCAGCAGGGCTCTCGGAGCCTACGAGCAGTACTTC. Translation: CASRALGAYEQYF.

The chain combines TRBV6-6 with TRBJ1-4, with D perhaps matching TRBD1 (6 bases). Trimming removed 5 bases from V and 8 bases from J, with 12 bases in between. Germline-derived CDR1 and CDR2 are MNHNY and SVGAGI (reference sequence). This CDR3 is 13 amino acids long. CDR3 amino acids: CASSGRGGEKLFF. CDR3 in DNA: TGTGCCAGCAGTGGAAGGGGGGGCGAAAAACTGTTTTTT.

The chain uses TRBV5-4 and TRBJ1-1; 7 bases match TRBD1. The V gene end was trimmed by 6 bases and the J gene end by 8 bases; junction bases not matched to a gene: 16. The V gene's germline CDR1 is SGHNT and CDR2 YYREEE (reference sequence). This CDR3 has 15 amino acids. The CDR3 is CASIMGPQGESEAFF. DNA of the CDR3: TGTGCCAGCATCATGGGACCCCAGGGGGAATCGGAAGCTTTCTTT.